The TCR beta chain under discussion was sequenced for a study of blood T cell repertoires in COVID-19 (TCRdb year 2020). Describing the broader study: The collaborator samples originated in the United States, Italy and Spain and spanned the acute and convalescent phases of COVID-19. The material from the prospective study consisted of cDNA or gDNA derived from T cells, B-cell-depleted T cells, or PBMCs. Subjects who had been exposed to COVID-19, were actively infected with it, or had recovered from it provided the deeply sampled blood TCRbeta repertoires that made up the dataset. A freely available public database, intended as a resource for researchers studying the immune response to SARS-CoV-2, is where the repertoires were released. The samples were drawn from two sources: the first 160 participants of the ongoing ImmuneRACE study, and 1,000 to 1,500 subjects contributed by 6 global collaborators. Sample metadata almost always included a de-identified subject ID, COVID-19 status, age in years and sex. Where available, HLA class I and class II types were obtained from metadata supplied by the sample provider rather than from assay-based typing.

From its cysteine to its phenylalanine, the CDR3 spans 15 amino acids. Only the CDR3 region is kept as DNA, spanning 45 bases read in frame from base 1. Looking up the germline V gene yields CDR1 MNHEY and CDR2 SVGEGT. The V end loses 2 bases and the J end loses 5 bases, and a stretch of 13 bases separates them. Whole blood was collected in K2EDTA tubes by collaborating institutions according to the institutions' own protocols. Collaborator samples were shipped for TCRbeta analysis as frozen whole blood, isolated PBMCs, or DNA extracted from either sample type. Comment on this clone: The antigen this receptor binds is unknown. Qualities for individual bases were not recorded, and no much larger clone is one base off.

TCRbeta CDR3 regions were amplified from genomic DNA using the immunoSEQ Assay, a bias-controlled multiplex PCR. In the authors' own workflow: Within the assay, amplification of reference gene primers was used to estimate how many nucleated cells each sample contained. Sequence reads were collapsed and filtered to measure the absolute abundance of every unique TCRbeta CDR3 rearrangement. Productive Simpson clonality was computed per sample as the square root of Simpson's diversity index over productive rearrangements. TCRdb took this table from immuneACCESS and kept in-frame rearrangements with V and J called. Such tables lack part of the clones; where checked against another copy, unresolved V genes explain under half of the gap, and the rest is unexplained. V, J and clone size are taken as reported in that table, and D and trimming were inferred from the DNA itself. This sample gives hundreds of thousands of clones in total; approximately 86% of them show up just once. The ten largest clonotypes hold 0.72% of the sample.

Overall study results and their limits: How much clinical and demographic metadata was included differed by source and by participant, and the metadata was provided uncurated.

The sample was peripheral blood. Rearrangement joined TRBV6-2 or TRBV6-3 to TRBJ1-5; matching of 5 bases hints at TRBD1 as the D gene. This TCR was sampled from a man in his forties or fifties with acute or convalescent COVID-19. The CDR3 in this case is CASSYTIGGDQPQHF. The sequence in DNA is TGTGCCAGCAGTTACACGATCGGGGGGGATCAGCCCCAGCATTTT.